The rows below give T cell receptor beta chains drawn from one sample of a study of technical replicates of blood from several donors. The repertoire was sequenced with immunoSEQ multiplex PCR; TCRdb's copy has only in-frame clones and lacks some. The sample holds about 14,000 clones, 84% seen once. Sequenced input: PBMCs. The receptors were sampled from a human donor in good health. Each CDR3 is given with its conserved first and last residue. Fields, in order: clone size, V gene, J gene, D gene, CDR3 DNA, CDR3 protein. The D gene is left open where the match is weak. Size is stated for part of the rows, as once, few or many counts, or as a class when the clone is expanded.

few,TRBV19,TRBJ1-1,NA,TGTGCCAGTAGTATCGACCGGGAAAACACTGAAGCTTTCTTT,CASSIDRENTEAFF
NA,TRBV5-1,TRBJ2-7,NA,TGCGCCAGCAGCCCCGTGGTGGGCGCCCACGAGCAGTACTTC,CASSPVVGAHEQYF
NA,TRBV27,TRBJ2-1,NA,TGTGCCAGGGCGCGGCAGAGCTCCTACAATGAGCAGTTCTTC,CARARQSSYNEQFF
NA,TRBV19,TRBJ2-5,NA,TGTGCCAGTAGTATAGCATGGGGACTCCAAGAGACCCAGTACTTC,CASSIAWGLQETQYF
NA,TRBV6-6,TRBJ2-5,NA,TGTGCCAGCACCCTATCAGGGGTGAACCAAGAGACCCAGTACTTC,CASTLSGVNQETQYF
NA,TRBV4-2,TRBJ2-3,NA,TGTGCCAGCAGAGAGGAGAGGGCAGATACGCAGTATTTT,CASREERADTQYF
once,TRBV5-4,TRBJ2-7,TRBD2,TGTGCCAGCAGCTTGGCTGGGACTAGCGGGAACGAGCAGTACTTC,CASSLAGTSGNEQYF
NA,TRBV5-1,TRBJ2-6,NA,TGCGCCAGCAGCTTGATGGGGGCAGGTATGGCTGGGGCCAACGTCCTGACTTTC,CASSLMGAGMAGANVLTF
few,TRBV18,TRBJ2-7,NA,TGTGCCAGCTCATCCGGGGTCGGGTCCTACGAGCAGTACTTC,CASSSGVGSYEQYF
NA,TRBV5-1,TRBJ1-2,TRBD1,TGCGCCAGCAGCTTGGGAGGGACAGAAAACTATGGCTACACCTTC,CASSLGGTENYGYTF
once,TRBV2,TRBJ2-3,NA,TGTGCCGGCCTCCGGGAAAACACAGATACGCAGTATTTT,CAGLRENTDTQYF
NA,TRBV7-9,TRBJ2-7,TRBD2,TGTGCCAGCAGCATAACCGGGACTAGCGACCACGAGCAGTACTTC,CASSITGTSDHEQYF
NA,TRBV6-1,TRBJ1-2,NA,TGTGCCAGCAGTGAAATGGCCAACTATGGCTACACCTTC,CASSEMANYGYTF
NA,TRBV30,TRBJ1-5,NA,TGTGCCTGGAGTAAGGGGGACGGTCAGCCCCAGCATTTT,CAWSKGDGQPQHF
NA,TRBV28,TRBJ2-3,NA,TGTGCCAGCAGAACGAATTGGGGCTGGGCAGATACGCAGTATTTT,CASRTNWGWADTQYF
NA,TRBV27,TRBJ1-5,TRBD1,TGTGCCAGCAGTTTATTTCCAGGGGGGCAGCCCCAGCATTTT,CASSLFPGGQPQHF
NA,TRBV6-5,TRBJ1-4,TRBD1,TGTGCCAGCAGTCGACAGGGGAGGGAAAAACTGTTTTTT,CASSRQGREKLFF
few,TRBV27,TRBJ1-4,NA,TGTGCCAGCAGGGTAAACCGGGGGGAAAAACTGTTTTTT,CASRVNRGEKLFF
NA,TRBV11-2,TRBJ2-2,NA,TGTGCCAGCAGCTTAGCGCCAACAGGGAGTCGCACCGGGGAGCTGTTTTTT,CASSLAPTGSRTGELFF
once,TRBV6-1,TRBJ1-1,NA,TGTGCCAGCAGTGAATACATTATGAACACTGAAGCTTTCTTT,CASSEYIMNTEAFF
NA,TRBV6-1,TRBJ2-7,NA,TGTGCCAGCAGTGAATATAACGACAGCTCCTACGAGCAGTACTTC,CASSEYNDSSYEQYF
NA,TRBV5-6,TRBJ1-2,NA,TGTGCCAGCAGCCTACGGACAACTGTCTATGGCTACACCTTC,CASSLRTTVYGYTF
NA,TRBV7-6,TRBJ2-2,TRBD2,TGTGCCAGCAGCTTACAAGCGGGGGAGAACACCGGGGAGCTGTTTTTT,CASSLQAGENTGELFF
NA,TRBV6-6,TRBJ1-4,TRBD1,TGTGCCAGCAGTAGGGAAACAGGGGGAGAAAAACTGTTTTTT,CASSRETGGEKLFF
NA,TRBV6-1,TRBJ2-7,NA,TGTGCCAGCAGTGAAAATTCAGGGGATTACGAGCAGTACTTC,CASSENSGDYEQYF
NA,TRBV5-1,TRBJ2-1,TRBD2,TGCGCCAGCAGCAGTAGCGGGAGGGACTACAATGAGCAGTTCTTC,CASSSSGRDYNEQFF
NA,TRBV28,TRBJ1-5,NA,TGTGCCAGCAGTCCTATCTGGCCCGGGAGCAATCAGCCCCAGCATTTT,CASSPIWPGSNQPQHF
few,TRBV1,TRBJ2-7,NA,TGCACCAGCAGCCAAGGGCCGAGCGGGTGCTCCTACGAGCAGTACTTC,CTSSQGPSGCSYEQYF
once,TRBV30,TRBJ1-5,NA,TGTGCCTGGAGTGTTGGTCAGTCAAGTCAGCCCCAGCATTTT,CAWSVGQSSQPQHF
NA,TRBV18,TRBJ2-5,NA,TGTGCCAGCTCAAGAAACAGGGCTCATGAGACCCAGTACTTC,CASSRNRAHETQYF
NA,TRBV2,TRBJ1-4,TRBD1,TGTGCCAGCAGTTATTCGGGACAGGGTAATGAAAAACTGTTTTTT,CASSYSGQGNEKLFF
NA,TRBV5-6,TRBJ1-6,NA,TGTGCCAGCAGCCAGACAGGTGTCGAATCACCCCTCCACTTT,CASSQTGVESPLHF
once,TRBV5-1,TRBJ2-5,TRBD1,TGCGCCAGCAGCCCGGGTGGGGACAGGGCAGTTCAAGAGACCCAGTACTTC,CASSPGGDRAVQETQYF
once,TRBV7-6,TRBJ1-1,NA,TGTGCCAGCAGCCTTAGCGAGAGCACTGAAGCTTTCTTT,CASSLSESTEAFF
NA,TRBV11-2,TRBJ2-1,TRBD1,TGTGCCAGCAGCACAACGACAGGGCGCTCCTACAATGAGCAGTTCTTC,CASSTTTGRSYNEQFF
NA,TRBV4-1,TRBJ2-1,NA,TGCGCCAGCAGCCCACAAGGTCCTAGCTCCTACAATGAGCAGTTCTTC,CASSPQGPSSYNEQFF
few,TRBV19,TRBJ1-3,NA,TGTGCCAGTAGTGATGGTGTTAGAGTTTCCTCTGGAAACACCATATATTTT,CASSDGVRVSSGNTIYF
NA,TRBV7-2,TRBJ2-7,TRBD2,TGTGCCAGCAGCCTCCTAGCGGGAGTACTTCGAGAGCAGTACTTC,CASSLLAGVLREQYF
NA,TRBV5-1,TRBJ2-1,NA,TGCGCCAGCAGCTTGGTAGCGCACCAATCCTACAATGAGCAGTTCTTC,CASSLVAHQSYNEQFF
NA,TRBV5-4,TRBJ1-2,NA,TGTGCCAGCAGCCCAGGGTCCGACCCCTATGGCTACACCTTC,CASSPGSDPYGYTF
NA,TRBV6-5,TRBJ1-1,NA,TGTGCCAGCAGTTTTCGGGGGGACGACACTGAAGCTTTCTTT,CASSFRGDDTEAFF